The following is a TCR beta chain sequence with its context. The CDR3 runs to 13 residues. CDR1 and CDR2 from the germline V gene are MDHEN and SYDVKM. The V end lost 7 bases, the J end lost 4 bases, and 8 bases lay between the germline ends. The PCR contained 60 Vbeta and 13 Jbeta primers. Authors' processing steps: Later analysis identified 88 million or so unique TCR beta chains, about 12 million shared. The table came from immunoSEQ multiplex PCR; TCRdb's copy has only in-frame clones and leaves some out. D and trimming come from the DNA, and the V and J calls and clone size come from that table. The sample holds 95,000 to 100,000 clones, 76% seen once. This sample is drawn from a study of cytomegalovirus exposure and HLA in healthy donors.

V gene TRBV28 combines with J gene TRBJ1-6; no definite D call. The TCR sequence derives from a man aged 40-50 years in good health and CMV-seronegative. Sequencing was performed on PBMCs. The CDR3 is CASTLIYNSPLHF. CDR3 DNA sequence: TGTGCCAGCACCCTAATTTATAATTCACCCCTCCACTTT.